The 30 T cell receptor beta chains below come from one sample, sequenced in a study of PD-1 blockade in classical Hodgkin lymphoma. Every patient experienced relapse after autologous stem cell transplantation, and brentuximab vedotin exposure varied. PBMCs, once thawed, yielded CD8+ T cells isolated by magnetic negative selection. Some clones are missing from TCRdb's copy, which holds only in-frame ones; the method was immunoSEQ multiplex PCR. The table records about 27,000 clones, 80% to 90% of them present only once. Sequences were derived from CD8+ T cells from blood, sampled at baseline. The receptors here all came from a human donor with classical Hodgkin lymphoma.

The chain links TRBV19 to TRBJ2-7; a possible D gene is TRBD1 (6 bases). In germline, CDR1 is LNHDA, CDR2 SQIVND (reference sequence). Trimming cost V 7 bases and J 3 bases, with 10 bases left between them. CDR3 size: 12 residues. CDR3 amino acids: CASTGQLYEQYF. The CDR3 coding sequence is TGTGCCAGTACGGGACAACTCTACGAGCAGTACTTC.

The chain has TRBV29-1 and TRBJ2-7; the D gene is possibly TRBD1 (6 bases). CDR1 and CDR2 from the germline V gene are SQVTM and ANQGSEA. Trimming removed 4 bases at V and 3 bases at J, with 25 bases between. This CDR3 region has 17 residues. The CDR3 loop reads CSVAQPLQGPGGYEQYF. The CDR3 DNA follows: TGCAGCGTTGCCCAACCATTACAGGGCCCTGGGGGCTACGAGCAGTACTTC.

The chain carries TRBV6-6 and TRBJ1-5; 7 bases match TRBD1. CDR1 MNHNY and CDR2 SVGAGI come from the germline V gene (reference sequence). V shed 8 bases and J 7 bases; nucleotides not matched to a gene: 11. This CDR3 is built from 14 residues. CDR3 bases: TGTGCCAGCCATCCACAGGGGATTCGGCAGCCCCAGCATTTT. Protein: CASHPQGIRQPQHF.

This sequence joins TRBV9 and TRBJ2-3; 8 bases align to TRBD2. Germline loops: CDR1 SGDLS, CDR2 YYNGEE. V trimming: 0 bases; J trimming: 6 bases; junction bases outside the gene matches: 6. The CDR3 contains 15 residues. The CDR3 region is CASSVDGRAADTQYF. DNA for the CDR3: TGTGCCAGCAGCGTAGACGGGAGGGCCGCGGATACGCAGTATTTT.

The rearrangement joins TRBV7-9 to TRBJ1-5, with D possibly being TRBD1 (5 bases). The germline V gene has CDR1 SEHNR and CDR2 FQNEAQ (reference sequence). V was clipped by 3 bases and J by 1 base, with 7 bases between them. This CDR3 is 14 amino acids long. CDR3 in amino acids: CASSFWDSNQPQHF. Written as DNA, the CDR3 is TGTGCCAGCAGCTTTTGGGACAGCAATCAGCCCCAGCATTTT.

V is TRBV13 and J is TRBJ2-7; possible D gene TRBD1, 6 bases. The V end lost 5 bases, the J end lost 0 bases, and 11 bases lay between the germline ends. Germline V gene sequence: CDR1 PRHDT, CDR2 FYEKMQ (reference sequence). This CDR3 spans 14 amino acids. Written as DNA, the CDR3 is TGTGCCAGCAGCGACCGGGACAACTCCTACGAGCAGTACTTC. Translating it yields CASSDRDNSYEQYF.

This chain uses TRBV7-8 with TRBJ2-5; the D gene is possibly TRBD2 (6 bases). CDR1 is SGHVS, CDR2 FQNEAQ, per germline. This CDR3 has 14 residues. With 2 bases removed from V and 5 bases from J, the gap between germline ends came to 12 bases. The CDR3 sequence: CASSLPGAGETQYF. The DNA for the CDR3 is TGTGCCAGCAGCTTACCGGGAGCAGGGGAGACCCAGTACTTC.

This chain connects TRBV9 to TRBJ2-1, with 10 bases aligning to TRBD2. Germline V gene lookup returns CDR1 SGDLS and CDR2 YYNGEE. The V and J ends lost 0 bases and 7 bases, in that order; junction bases with no gene match: 4. This CDR3 region has 15 residues. The CDR3 DNA sequence: TGTGCCAGCAGCGTAGAAGCGGGAGGGCCTAATGAGCAGTTCTTC. This translates into CASSVEAGGPNEQFF.

V and J are TRBV28 and TRBJ2-5, with D possibly being TRBD1 (5 bases). The CDR3 runs 14 residues. CDR1 is MDHEN and CDR2 is SYDVKM in the germline V gene. V lost 3 bases to trimming and J lost 5 bases, with 13 bases between them. The CDR3 DNA is TGTGCCAGCAGTTTTCCCCGGACAATCGAGACCCAGTACTTC. Its protein is CASSFPRTIETQYF.

The V call is TRBV27, the J call TRBJ1-2; the D gene is possibly TRBD1 (5 bases). Per the germline V gene, CDR1 is MNHEY and CDR2 is SMNVEV (reference sequence). CDR3 length: 16 residues. Trimming cost V 5 bases and J 8 bases, with 24 bases left between them. The CDR3 DNA follows: TGTGCCAGCAGTCTTCAAACAGCGAACTCGGGGGAAGGCTACACCTTC. Its protein product is CASSLQTANSGEGYTF.

This rearrangement joins TRBV19 to TRBJ1-2; 8 nucleotides line up with TRBD1. CDR1 is LNHDA and CDR2 is SQIVND in the germline V gene (reference sequence). There are 14 residues in the CDR3. The trim removed 5 bases at V and 6 bases at J, leaving 8 bases unmatched. The chain's CDR3 is CASSLRTGRDGYTF. The CDR3 DNA sequence: TGTGCCAGTAGTCTCCGGACAGGGCGGGATGGCTACACCTTC.

The V gene is TRBV2, the J gene TRBJ1-5, with no clear D. Per the germline V gene, CDR1 is SNHLY and CDR2 is FYNNEI. This CDR3 is 13 amino acids long. V was pared by 3 bases and J by 5 bases, with 8 bases between. DNA of the CDR3: TGTGCCAGCAGTGATTTGAGCCATCAGCCCCAGCATTTT. This encodes CASSDLSHQPQHF.

This clone was recorded only once. V gene TRBV4-1 combines with J gene TRBJ2-5, with TRBD2 identical over 15 bases. This CDR3 contains 18 residues. Germline values: CDR1 MGHRA, CDR2 YSYEKL. V lost 3 bases and J lost 4; bases outside the gene matches: 9. CDR3 region: CASSHDRTSGRESETQYF. The CDR3 DNA reads as TGCGCCAGCAGCCATGATCGGACTAGCGGGAGGGAATCAGAGACCCAGTACTTC.

The CDR3 DNA reads as TGTGCCAGCAGCTTGGGGGGACAGGGACCGGGGGGCAATCAGCCCCAGCATTTT. This sequence encodes CASSLGGQGPGGNQPQHF. The chain employs TRBV5-4 and TRBJ1-5; 9 bases match TRBD1. Germline values: CDR1 SGHNT, CDR2 YYREEE (reference sequence). The CDR3 contains 18 residues. J was trimmed by 2 bases and V by 0 bases; bases with no gene match: 9.

J is TRBJ2-7 and V is TRBV9; unclear D gene. Germline V CDR1 and CDR2: SGDLS, YYNGEE. This CDR3 contains 13 residues. V lost 3 bases to trimming and J lost 0 bases, with 7 bases between them. For the CDR3, the DNA is TGTGCCAGCAGCGAGGGTGCCTCCTACGAGCAGTACTTC. Residues: CASSEGASYEQYF.

The chain uses TRBV29-1 and TRBJ2-7; D is unresolved. V lost 3 bases, J lost 3 bases, and 9 bases lay in between. Germline lookup yields CDR1 SQVTM and CDR2 ANQGSEA. The CDR3 contains 12 residues. The CDR3 reads CSVEGRLYEQYF. Here the CDR3 DNA reads TGCAGCGTTGAGGGCAGACTCTACGAGCAGTACTTC.

The chain couples TRBV27 to TRBJ1-1; 8 bases are shared with TRBD1. This CDR3 contains 15 residues. Trimming removed 4 bases from V and 7 bases from J; junction bases left unmatched: 11. Germline values: CDR1 MNHEY, CDR2 SMNVEV (reference sequence). The CDR3: CASSSLGQGAIEAFF. In nucleotides, the CDR3 is TGTGCCAGCAGTTCTCTAGGACAGGGAGCGATTGAAGCTTTCTTT.

The J gene is TRBJ2-6, the V gene TRBV4-2; unclear D gene. V lost 3 bases and J 1 base, leaving 10 bases between the germline ends. The CDR3 is made up of 16 amino acids. Germline values: CDR1 LGHNA, CDR2 YNFKEQ. CDR3 in amino acids: CASSQTQSSGANVLTF. The CDR3 DNA follows: TGTGCCAGCAGCCAGACTCAGTCTTCTGGGGCCAACGTCCTGACTTTC.

The chain is built from TRBV6-5 and TRBJ2-7; TRBD1 might be the D (6 bases). This CDR3 is 11 amino acids long. Trimming left V 4 bases short and J 7 bases short, with 8 bases between. CDR1 is MNHEY, CDR2 SVGAGI, per germline. CDR3 in amino acids: CASSLRGEQYF. The CDR3 DNA is TGTGCCAGCAGTTTGAGGGGGGAGCAGTACTTC.

This chain links TRBV4-2 with TRBJ1-5; maybe TRBD1 (5 bases). Trimming left V 0 bases short and J 6 bases short, with 15 bases between. The germline V gene encodes CDR1 LGHNA and CDR2 YNFKEQ. There are 16 residues in the CDR3. The CDR3 DNA reads as TGTGCCAGCAGCCAAGATGGGGGGGGGAACCTTCAGCCCCAGCATTTT. This translates into CASSQDGGGNLQPQHF.

The V call is TRBV4-1, the J call TRBJ1-1; the D is unclear. The germline CDR1 and CDR2 sequences are MGHRA and YSYEKL. V lost 1 base and J 6 bases, leaving 12 bases between the germline ends. The CDR3 contains 14 residues. The CDR3 bases are TGCGCCAGCAGCCAAGGCTCCCTAGCCGCTGAAGCTTTCTTT. It specifies CASSQGSLAAEAFF.

The chain recombines TRBV28 with TRBJ2-7; TRBD2 aligns across 10 bases. CDR1 and CDR2 (germline): MDHEN, SYDVKM. V lost 4 bases to trimming and J lost 4 bases; unmatched junction nucleotides: 13. The CDR3 consists of 17 residues. The CDR3 DNA follows: TGTGCCAGCAGTTCGCGGACAAGCGGGAGGGGGCTTTACGAGCAGTACTTC. Its protein product is CASSSRTSGRGLYEQYF.

The gene calls are TRBV9 and TRBJ2-3; D gene uncertain. This CDR3 has 12 residues. The V end was cut by 3 bases, the J end by 2 bases, with 4 bases between. CDR1 is SGDLS, CDR2 YYNGEE, per germline. CDR3 loop: CASSGITDTQYF. The DNA for the CDR3 is TGTGCCAGCAGCGGCATCACAGATACGCAGTATTTT.

The chain carries TRBV7-9 and TRBJ2-1; 9 nucleotides agree with TRBD1. Germline trimming cut 0 bases from V and 8 bases from J; bases unmatched to any gene: 5. The germline V gene has CDR1 SEHNR and CDR2 FQNEAQ (reference sequence). This CDR3 is 15 amino acids long. The CDR3 coding sequence is TGTGCCAGCAGCTTAGCACAGGGGGCTACGGATGAGCAGTTCTTC. The encoded protein is CASSLAQGATDEQFF.

J is TRBJ2-5 and V is TRBV29-1, with D possibly TRBD1 on 5 matching bases. The CDR3 runs to 15 residues. The V gene's germline CDR1 is SQVTM and CDR2 ANQGSEA. Trimming left V 4 bases short and J 4 bases short, with 19 bases between. CDR3 coding DNA: TGCAGCGTTGTGGGGCCGGGCCACAAACGAGAGACCCAGTACTTC. It specifies CSVVGPGHKRETQYF. The full variable domain, completed using reference TRBV29-1 and TRBJ2-5, is SAVISQKPSRDICQRGTSLTIQCQVDSQVTMMFWYRQQPGQSLTLIATANQGSEATYESGFVIDKFPISRPNLTFSTLTVSNMSPEDSSIYLCSVVGPGHKRETQYFGPGTRLLVL.

The genes are TRBV28 and TRBJ2-6; D is undetermined. The V gene's germline CDR1 is MDHEN and CDR2 SYDVKM. Deletions cut 2 bases from V and 0 bases from J, with 11 bases between. CDR3 size: 17 residues. CDR3 loop: CASSLGIPYSGANVLTF. DNA of the CDR3: TGTGCCAGCAGTTTAGGGATCCCCTACTCTGGGGCCAACGTCCTGACTTTC. Full variable domain (rest looked up from reference TRBV28 and TRBJ2-6): DVKVTQSSRYLVKRTGEKVFLECVQDMDHENMFWYRQDPGLGLRLIYFSYDVKMKEKGDIPEGYSVSREKKERFSLILESASTNQTSMYLCASSLGIPYSGANVLTFGAGSRLTVL.

This chain joins TRBV6-5 and TRBJ2-5; TRBD1 aligns across 7 bases. TRBJ2-7 explains the end of the DNA better; the J call may be wrong. Per the germline V gene, CDR1 is MNHEY and CDR2 is SVGAGI. This CDR3 is 13 amino acids long. Here the CDR3 reads CASSVDRTYEQYF. CDR3 bases: TGTGCCAGCAGTGTGGACAGGACCTACGAGCAGTACTTC.

The rearrangement links TRBV27 to TRBJ2-1; 7 nucleotides agree with TRBD2. Germline values: CDR1 MNHEY, CDR2 SMNVEV (reference sequence). The CDR3 loop spans 12 amino acids. Trimming removed 5 bases from V and 15 bases from J; junction bases left unmatched: 10. This CDR3 is CASSPPGRESFF. In nucleotides, the CDR3 is TGTGCCAGCAGTCCCCCAGGGCGGGAGTCGTTCTTC.

V and J are TRBV29-1 and TRBJ2-2; D possibly corresponds to TRBD2 (5 bases). CDR3 length equals 13 residues. Germline V CDR1 and CDR2: SQVTM, ANQGSEA. Trimming shortened V by 5 bases and J by 6 bases, and 13 bases separated the two germline ends. Written as DNA, the CDR3 is TGCAGCGTTAGCGACGGGATTGCCGGGGAGCTGTTTTTT. Amino acid sequence: CSVSDGIAGELFF.

The chain combines TRBV4-1 with TRBJ2-7, with 7 nucleotides matching TRBD1. V trimming: 0 bases; J trimming: 0 bases; junction bases outside the gene matches: 5. From germline, CDR1 is MGHRA and CDR2 YSYEKL. CDR3 length: 16 amino acids. CDR3 region: CASSQEGQVSSYEQYF. CDR3 coding DNA: TGCGCCAGCAGCCAAGAAGGACAGGTCAGCTCCTACGAGCAGTACTTC.